This TCR beta chain appears in the sequencing data of a study of blood T cell repertoires in COVID-19. Trimming took 7 bases from V and 2 from J, leaving 12 bases between them. The CDR3 extends over 14 amino acids. In germline, CDR1 is LNHDA, CDR2 SQIVND (reference sequence). All recovered Cohort 3 donors got two negative PCRs, got clearance, or saw symptom resolution. In the authors' methods: Reference gene primer amplification in the assay estimated nucleated cell counts. Method: immunoSEQ multiplex PCR; TCRdb's copy keeps in-frame clones and lacks some. That table gives V, J and clone size, and the DNA gave D and trimming. The data show about 270,000 clones, roughly nine tenths seen once.

The sequence was collected from a woman between 18 and 29 years old who had recovered from COVID-19. The sequenced material came from PBMCs or T cells enriched from blood (not recorded which). The chain has TRBV19 and TRBJ1-3; no reliable D call. CDR3 region: CASKKVEAGNTIYF. CDR3 sequence (DNA): TGTGCCAGTAAAAAGGTCGAGGCTGGAAACACCATATATTTT.